The rows below give T cell receptor beta chains drawn from one sample of a study of OX40 agonist ivuxolimab in advanced cancers. Profiling relied on immunoSEQ multiplex PCR, and the TCRdb table lists in-frame clones only, not all of them. The repertoire holds about 79,000 clones, with approximately 85% as singletons. Material: CD4+ or CD8+ T cells sorted from blood, obtained in a trial of the OX40 agonist ivuxolimab. The receptors stem from an adult with an advanced solid tumor such as melanoma, head and neck, liver or kidney cancer. Each CDR3 is given with its conserved first and last residue. The D gene is left open where the match is weak. A clone size is listed for some rows: how often the clone was seen (once, few, many), or a class if it is expanded.

cdr3_aa cdr3_nt j_call d_call v_call clone_size
CASSRGVTYAQETQYF TGTGCCAGCAGCCGGGGGGTGACTTACGCTCAAGAGACCCAGTACTTC TRBJ2-5 TRBD2 TRBV9 few
CATSRRYVGDTEAFF TGTGCCACCAGCCGACGGTATGTCGGGGACACTGAAGCTTTCTTT TRBJ1-1 NA TRBV15 NA
CASSLPLDGVKYPQHF TGTGCCAGCAGCCTACCCCTGGACGGCGTTAAGTATCCCCAGCATTTT TRBJ1-5 NA TRBV21-1 NA
CASSRTSSYEQYF TGTGCCAGTAGCCGGACGAGCTCCTACGAGCAGTACTTC TRBJ2-7 NA TRBV19 NA
CASSSGRGERETQYF TGTGCCAGCAGTTCCGGTCGGGGAGAGAGAGAGACCCAGTACTTC TRBJ2-5 NA TRBV28 few
CASSSSGRNSYEQYF TGTGCCAGCAGCTCTAGCGGGAGGAATTCCTACGAGCAGTACTTC TRBJ2-7 TRBD2 TRBV28 once
CASSPLDRKETQYF TGTGCCAGCAGTCCCCTCGACAGAAAAGAGACCCAGTACTTC TRBJ2-5 NA TRBV5-4 once
CASSLVASGISYEQYF TGTGCCAGCAGCTTAGTCGCTAGCGGGATCTCCTACGAGCAGTACTTC TRBJ2-7 TRBD2 TRBV7-2 NA
CASSYPRGGAYEQYF TGTGCCAGCAGCTACCCCAGGGGGGGGGCCTACGAGCAGTACTTC TRBJ2-7 NA TRBV5-5 NA
CASSVTDRGYGYTF TGTGCCAGCAGCGTAACGGACAGAGGGTATGGCTACACCTTC TRBJ1-2 NA TRBV9 NA
CASSFGQGETQYF TGTGCCAGCAGCTTCGGACAGGGGGAGACCCAGTACTTC TRBJ2-5 TRBD1 TRBV11-3 NA
CASSPDWEQETQYF TGTGCCAGCAGCCCGGACTGGGAACAAGAGACCCAGTACTTC TRBJ2-5 NA TRBV7-9 NA
CASSQGDRGDIQYF TGCGCCAGCAGCCAAGGGGACAGGGGGGACATTCAGTACTTC TRBJ2-4 TRBD1 TRBV4-3 NA
CASSLGVVWREQYF TGTGCCAGCAGCTTAGGGGTGGTATGGCGCGAGCAGTACTTC TRBJ2-7 NA TRBV5-4 NA
CASSIFYQADNEQFF TGTGCCAGTAGTATTTTTTATCAGGCCGACAATGAGCAGTTCTTC TRBJ2-1 NA TRBV19 NA
CASRNTGTGDGEETQYF TGTGCCAGCAGGAACACCGGGACAGGCGATGGTGAAGAGACCCAGTACTTC TRBJ2-5 TRBD1 TRBV7-9 NA
CASSVDNEQFF TGTGCCAGCAGCGTCGACAATGAGCAGTTCTTC TRBJ2-1 NA TRBV9 NA
CAWSGGSYGYTF TGTGCCTGGAGTGGGGGGAGCTATGGCTACACCTTC TRBJ1-2 NA TRBV30 NA
CASSGGSGKTQYF TGTGCCAGCAGTGGAGGGAGTGGAAAGACCCAGTACTTC TRBJ2-5 NA TRBV2 NA
CASREDRVNEQFF TGTGCAAGTCGGGAGGACAGAGTAAATGAGCAGTTCTTC TRBJ2-1 NA TRBV12-2 NA
CASSLWTDNNEQFF TGTGCCAGCAGCTTATGGACAGACAACAATGAGCAGTTCTTC TRBJ2-1 NA TRBV11-3 once
CASSFRADTQYF TGCGCCAGCAGCTTCAGGGCAGATACGCAGTATTTT TRBJ2-3 NA TRBV5-1 NA
CASSRTDTQYF TGTGCCAGCAGTAGAACAGATACGCAGTATTTT TRBJ2-3 NA TRBV27 NA
CASSEDRIYEQYF TGTGCCAGCAGTGAGGACAGAATCTACGAGCAGTACTTC TRBJ2-7 NA TRBV7-9 NA
CASSPGTGRYNEQFF TGTGCCAGCAGTCCCGGGACAGGGAGATACAATGAGCAGTTCTTC TRBJ2-1 TRBD1 TRBV5-6 NA
CASRRAPGAGELFF TGTGCCAGCAGGAGAGCCCCGGGGGCCGGGGAGCTGTTTTTT TRBJ2-2 NA TRBV7-8 NA
CASSSQRKVLETQYF TGTGCCAGCAGTTCCCAACGGAAGGTTCTGGAGACCCAGTACTTC TRBJ2-5 NA TRBV6-5 NA
CASSLSGQGGETQYF TGTGCCAGCAGCTTGTCAGGTCAGGGAGGAGAGACCCAGTACTTC TRBJ2-5 NA TRBV5-6 NA
CASSWEGRRTEAFF TGTGCCAGCAGCTGGGAGGGGCGTAGGACTGAAGCTTTCTTT TRBJ1-1 NA TRBV7-8 NA
CASSVPVDGALSNQPQHF TGTGCCAGCAGTGTCCCCGTCGACGGGGCCCTCAGCAATCAGCCCCAGCATTTT TRBJ1-5 NA TRBV2 NA
CASSPRVQGNYEQYF TGTGCCAGCAGCCCCAGGGTACAGGGAAACTACGAGCAGTACTTC TRBJ2-7 NA TRBV11-2 NA
CASSDVGENNSPLHF TGCGCCAGCAGCGACGTTGGGGAAAATAATTCACCCCTCCACTTT TRBJ1-6 NA TRBV4-1 NA
CASSSVYANTGELFF TGTGCCAGCAGCTCGGTTTATGCGAACACCGGGGAGCTGTTTTTT TRBJ2-2 NA TRBV7-4 NA
CSGGETDTQYF TGCAGCGGTGGAGAGACAGATACGCAGTATTTT TRBJ2-3 NA TRBV29-1 NA
CASGQDPNGYTF TGTGCCAGCGGACAGGACCCGAATGGCTACACCTTC TRBJ1-2 TRBD1 TRBV28 once
CASSRRAGQETQYF TGTGCCAGCAGCCGAAGGGCAGGGCAAGAGACCCAGTACTTC TRBJ2-5 NA TRBV7-3 NA
CASSLLGQKNTGELFF TGTGCCAGCAGCTTACTGGGACAGAAGAACACCGGGGAGCTGTTTTTT TRBJ2-2 TRBD1 TRBV7-9 NA
CASSSVLQPYEQYF TGTGCCAGCAGCTCTGTCCTCCAGCCCTACGAGCAGTACTTC TRBJ2-7 NA TRBV5-4 NA
CASSESAGNSYEQYF TGTGCCAGCAGTGAATCGGCGGGTAACTCCTACGAGCAGTACTTC TRBJ2-7 NA TRBV2 NA
CAMRTSGRLSKNIQYF TGTGCCATGCGGACTAGCGGGAGATTATCCAAAAACATTCAGTACTTC TRBJ2-4 TRBD2 TRBV28 NA
CASSLFGGGNAQNGYTF TGCGCCAGCAGCTTGTTTGGGGGCGGCAACGCGCAGAACGGCTACACCTTC TRBJ1-2 NA TRBV5-1 NA
CASSLDIGKLFF TGTGCCAGCAGCTTAGATATAGGAAAACTGTTTTTT TRBJ1-4 NA TRBV7-9 NA
CASSHPGTSDNRGYNEQFF TGTGCCAGCAGCCACCCCGGGACTAGCGACAACAGGGGGTACAATGAGCAGTTCTTC TRBJ2-1 TRBD2 TRBV7-6 NA
CAWSGRGYYNEQFF TGTGCCTGGAGCGGGAGGGGGTACTACAATGAGCAGTTCTTC TRBJ2-1 TRBD2 TRBV30 NA
CASSSEPGYGYTF TGTGCCAGCAGTTCCGAGCCGGGCTATGGCTACACCTTC TRBJ1-2 NA TRBV6-5 NA
CASSWGDLEREQYF TGTGCCAGCAGTTGGGGGGACCTCGAAAGGGAGCAGTACTTC TRBJ2-7 NA TRBV28 NA
CASSSQGGALGNIQYF TGTGCCAGCAGTTCTCAGGGGGGCGCTTTAGGAAACATTCAGTACTTC TRBJ2-4 NA TRBV7-2 NA
CASSYPGKETQYF TGTGCCAGCAGCTACCCAGGGAAAGAGACCCAGTACTTC TRBJ2-5 NA TRBV5-4 NA
CAWSPRGKNTEAFF TGTGCCTGGAGCCCCAGGGGGAAGAACACTGAAGCTTTCTTT TRBJ1-1 TRBD1 TRBV30 NA
CASSIGTANVLTF TGTGCCAGTAGTATAGGTACAGCCAACGTCCTGACTTTC TRBJ2-6 NA TRBV19 NA